The clone carrying this T cell receptor (beta chain) was recorded a few times. What it binds is unknown. Time point defined: patch test 1, 2 weeks after DPC sensitization. As to treatment: therapeutic diphenylcyclopropenone sensitization with weekly scalp DPC. This sample is part of a study of human T cells and chemical hapten exposure. Study-wide results and caveats: With regard to DPC sensitization, TCRs above 1 in 1000 frequency did not change. Expanded TCR sets contained significantly more large CDR3 similarity clusters than controls.

The library tagged each cDNA molecule with unique molecular identifiers. Original processing methods: The median was roughly 100,000 TCRs per sample, ranging 23,224 to 690,600. One entry per CDR3 protein, called by TCRdb with MiXCR from the RACE reads. What appears here as the V and J calls and clone size reflects TCRdb's work, not the paper's. The table shows approximately 110,000 distinct CDR3 sequences, with 9.5% to 12% occurring only once. The sequencing used whole blood, collected in connection with sensitization to the hapten diphenylcyclopropenone (DPC). This TCR was sampled from a woman between 35 and 50 years old with alopecia areata. Some clones in this sample may be carry-over from other donors' samples.

The CDR3 spells CASGGQTFTDTQYF. In DNA, the CDR3 is TGTGCCAGCGGCGGACAGACTTTCACAGATACGCAGTATTTT. This chain links TRBV6-1 with TRBJ2-3; D possibly corresponds to TRBD1 (6 bases). Trimming cost V 8 bases and J 2 bases, with 14 bases left between them. Germline values: CDR1 MNHNS, CDR2 SASEGT. The CDR3 totals 14 residues.